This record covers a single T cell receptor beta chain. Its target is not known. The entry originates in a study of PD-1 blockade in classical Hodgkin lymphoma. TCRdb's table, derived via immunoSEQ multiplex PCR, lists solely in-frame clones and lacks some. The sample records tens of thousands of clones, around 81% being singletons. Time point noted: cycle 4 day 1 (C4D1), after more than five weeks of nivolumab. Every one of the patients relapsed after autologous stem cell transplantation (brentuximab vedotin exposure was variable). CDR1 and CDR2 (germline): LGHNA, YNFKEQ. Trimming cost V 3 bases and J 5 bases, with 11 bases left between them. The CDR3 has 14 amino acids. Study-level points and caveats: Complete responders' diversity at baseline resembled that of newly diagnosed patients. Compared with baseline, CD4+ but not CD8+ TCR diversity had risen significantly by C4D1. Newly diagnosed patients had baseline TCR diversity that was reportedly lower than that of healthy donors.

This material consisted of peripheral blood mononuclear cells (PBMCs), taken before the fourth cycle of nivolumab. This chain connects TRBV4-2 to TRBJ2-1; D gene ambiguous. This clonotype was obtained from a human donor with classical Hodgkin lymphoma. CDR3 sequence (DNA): TGTGCCAGCAGCCAGTGGAGTGGGGACAATGAGCAGTTCTTC. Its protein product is CASSQWSGDNEQFF.